This TCR beta chain is drawn from a study of blood T cell repertoires in COVID-19. Methods used by the authors: Amplification with reference gene primers provided the estimates of nucleated cell counts. Clones were read by immunoSEQ multiplex PCR, and TCRdb kept only the in-frame ones, dropping some. V and J calls and clone size are given by that table; D and trimming were obtained from the DNA. The sample includes around 300,000 clones, approximately 88% seen only once; the top ten take under 2%. Germline CDR1 and CDR2: LNHDA and SQIVND (reference sequence). The V gene lost 10 bases and the J gene lost 1 base, with 22 bases spanning the gap. CDR3 size: 16 residues. Enrollment of patients from Seattle took place during active infection, with longitudinal follow-up.

Sequencing was done on a sample of peripheral blood. The TCR comes from a woman aged 30 to 39 with COVID-19, enrolled during active disease. The V call is TRBV19, the J call TRBJ1-1; possibly TRBD1 for D (5 bases). The DNA for the CDR3 is TGTGCCACTGGCACAGGTTCGGGGAGGGAGAACACTGAAGCTTTCTTT. Its protein product is CATGTGSGRENTEAFF.